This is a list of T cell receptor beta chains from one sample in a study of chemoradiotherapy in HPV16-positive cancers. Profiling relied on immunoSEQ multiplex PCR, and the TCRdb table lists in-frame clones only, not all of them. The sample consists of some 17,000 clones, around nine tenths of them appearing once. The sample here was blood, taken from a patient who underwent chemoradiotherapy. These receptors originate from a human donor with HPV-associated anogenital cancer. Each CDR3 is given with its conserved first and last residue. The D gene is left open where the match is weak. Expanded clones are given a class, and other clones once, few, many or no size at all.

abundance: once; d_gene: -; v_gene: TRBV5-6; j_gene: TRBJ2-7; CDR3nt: TGTGCCAGCAGCGAGGGCGTGGCCTACGAGCAGTACTTC; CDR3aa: CASSEGVAYEQYF
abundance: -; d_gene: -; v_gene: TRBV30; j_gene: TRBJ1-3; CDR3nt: TGTGCCTGGGCCCCTGGAAACACCATATATTTT; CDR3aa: CAWAPGNTIYF
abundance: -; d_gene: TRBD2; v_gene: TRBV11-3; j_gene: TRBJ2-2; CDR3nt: TGTGCCAGCGCCCCCGGGGGGACCGGGGAGCTGTTTTTT; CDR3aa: CASAPGGTGELFF
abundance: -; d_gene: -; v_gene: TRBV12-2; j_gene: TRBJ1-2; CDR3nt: TGTGCAAGTCGCTTAAGGACAGGGTTCAATGACTATGGCTACACCTTC; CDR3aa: CASRLRTGFNDYGYTF
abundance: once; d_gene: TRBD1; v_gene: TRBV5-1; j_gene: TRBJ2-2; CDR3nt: TGCGCCAGCAGCCCTGGGACAGGTTACACCGGGGAGCTGTTTTTT; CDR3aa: CASSPGTGYTGELFF
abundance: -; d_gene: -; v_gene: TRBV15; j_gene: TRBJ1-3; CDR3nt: TGTGCCACCAGCAGAGATCTGGGCTCTGGAAACACCATATATTTT; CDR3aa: CATSRDLGSGNTIYF
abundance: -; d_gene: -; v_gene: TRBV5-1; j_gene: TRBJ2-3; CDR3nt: TGCGCCAGCACGCGAGGGGCGAGCGGCACAGATACGCAGTATTTT; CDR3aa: CASTRGASGTDTQYF
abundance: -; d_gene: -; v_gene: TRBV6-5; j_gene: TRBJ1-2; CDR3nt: TGTGCCAGCAGCCCGTGGGCCGGGGGCTACACCTTC; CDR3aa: CASSPWAGGYTF
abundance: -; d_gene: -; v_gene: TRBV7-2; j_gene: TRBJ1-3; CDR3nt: TGTGCCAGCAGCTCAGGGCTGTGGAACACCATATATTTT; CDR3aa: CASSSGLWNTIYF
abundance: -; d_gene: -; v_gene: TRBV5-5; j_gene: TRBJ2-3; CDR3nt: TGTGCCAGCAGCCCGGGAGACTCCACAGATACGCAGTATTTT; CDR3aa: CASSPGDSTDTQYF
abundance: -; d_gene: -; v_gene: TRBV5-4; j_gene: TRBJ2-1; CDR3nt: TGTGCCAGCAGCTTTAAAGGGGAGCTTTACAATGAGCAGTTCTTC; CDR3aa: CASSFKGELYNEQFF
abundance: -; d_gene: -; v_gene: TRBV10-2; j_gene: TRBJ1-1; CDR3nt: TGCGCCAGCAGTGGAAGGAAAGTTAACACTGAAGCTTTCTTT; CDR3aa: CASSGRKVNTEAFF
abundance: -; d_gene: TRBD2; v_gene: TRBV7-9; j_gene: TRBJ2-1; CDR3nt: TGTGCCAGCAGCTTTAGCGGGGGGGCCATCGATGAGCAGTTCTTC; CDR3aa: CASSFSGGAIDEQFF
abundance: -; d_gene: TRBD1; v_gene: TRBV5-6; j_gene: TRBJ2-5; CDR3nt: TGTGCCAGCAGCCCATGGACAGGGGCCCAAGAGACCCAGTACTTC; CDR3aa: CASSPWTGAQETQYF
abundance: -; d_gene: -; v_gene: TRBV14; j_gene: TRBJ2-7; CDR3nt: TGTGCCAACACGATAGCCAGGAGGGGGGGATCCTACGAGCAGTACTTC; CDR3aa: CANTIARRGGSYEQYF
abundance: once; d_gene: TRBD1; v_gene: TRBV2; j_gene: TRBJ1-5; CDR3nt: TGTGCCAGCAGTGTTAAGACAGGGGGTCAGCCCCAGCATTTT; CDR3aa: CASSVKTGGQPQHF
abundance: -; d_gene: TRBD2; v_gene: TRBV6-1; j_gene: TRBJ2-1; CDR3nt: TGTGCCAGCATTGAGACTAGCGGGGCCCTTCCCGCGGATGAGCGGTTCTTC; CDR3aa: CASIETSGALPADERFF
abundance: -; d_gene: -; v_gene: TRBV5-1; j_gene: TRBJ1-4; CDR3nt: TGCGCCAGCAGCTGGGAACAGGGTTCAAAACTGTTTTTT; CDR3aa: CASSWEQGSKLFF
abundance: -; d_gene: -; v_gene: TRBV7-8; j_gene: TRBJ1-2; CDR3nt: TGTGCCAGCAGTCGGACGATTGATGTCTACACCTTC; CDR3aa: CASSRTIDVYTF
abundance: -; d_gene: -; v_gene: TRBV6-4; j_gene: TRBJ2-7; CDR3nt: TGTGCCACCCTTTGTCCCCCAGCGCAGGGCAATTTCTCCTACGAGCAGTACTTC; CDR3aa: CATLCPPAQGNFSYEQYF
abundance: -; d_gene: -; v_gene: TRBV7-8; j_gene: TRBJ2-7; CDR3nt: TGTGCCAGTGAAATACAAAACAGGGCCCAACCCCACGAGCAGTACTTC; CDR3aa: CASEIQNRAQPHEQYF
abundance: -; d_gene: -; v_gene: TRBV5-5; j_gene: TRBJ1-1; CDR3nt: TGTGCCAGCAGAGCACGGCGTGATATTTTTGGGGACACTGAAGCTTTCTTT; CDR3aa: CASRARRDIFGDTEAFF
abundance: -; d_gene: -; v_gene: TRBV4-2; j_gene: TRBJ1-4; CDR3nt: TGTGCCAGCAGCCAAGACACTGGCTCAAGATCTCGAGAAAGTGGCGAAAAACTGTTTTTT; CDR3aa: CASSQDTGSRSRESGEKLFF
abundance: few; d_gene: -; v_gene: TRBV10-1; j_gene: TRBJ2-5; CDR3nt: TGCGCCAGCAGTGAACGGCGGAACCGAGAGACCCAGTACTTC; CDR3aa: CASSERRNRETQYF
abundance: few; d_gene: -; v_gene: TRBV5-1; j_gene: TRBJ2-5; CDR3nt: TGCGCCAGCAGCTCTGGATCGGGTTCGGAGACCCAGTACTTC; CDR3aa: CASSSGSGSETQYF
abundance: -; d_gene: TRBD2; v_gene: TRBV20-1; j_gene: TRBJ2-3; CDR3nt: TGCAGTGCCCCGGGGCGGGGGGTGCAGTATTTT; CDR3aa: CSAPGRGVQYF
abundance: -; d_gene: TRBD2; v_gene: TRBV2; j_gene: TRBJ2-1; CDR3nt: TGTGCCAGCAAGACTAGCGGGGAGATAACCTACAATGAGCAGTTCTTC; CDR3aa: CASKTSGEITYNEQFF
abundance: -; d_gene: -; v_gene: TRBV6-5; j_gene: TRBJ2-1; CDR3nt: TGTGCCAGCAGTTCGGCCCCCTACAATGAGCAGTTCTTC; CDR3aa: CASSSAPYNEQFF
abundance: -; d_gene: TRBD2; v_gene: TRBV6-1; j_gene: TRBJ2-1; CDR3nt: TGTGCCAGCAGGAACCCTAGCGGGGGGGGTAATGAGCAGTTCTTC; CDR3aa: CASRNPSGGGNEQFF
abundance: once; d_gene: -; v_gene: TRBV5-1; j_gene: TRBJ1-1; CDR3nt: TGCGCCAGCAGCTTGCGGACTTATAACACTGAAGCTTTCTTT; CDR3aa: CASSLRTYNTEAFF
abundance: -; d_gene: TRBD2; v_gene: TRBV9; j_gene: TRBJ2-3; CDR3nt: TGTGCCAGCAGCGTAGGGACTAGCGGGGGTAGATATACGCAGTATTTT; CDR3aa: CASSVGTSGGRYTQYF
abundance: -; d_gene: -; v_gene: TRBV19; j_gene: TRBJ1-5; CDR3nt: TGTGCCAGTACTCGTAGCTTTGGCAATCAGCCCCAGCATTTT; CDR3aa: CASTRSFGNQPQHF